The entry below gives a single T cell receptor beta chain sequence along with its context. This clonotype was recorded a few times. Its target antigen remains unknown. The input lacks base qualities; no much larger clone sits a single base away. Library generation was performed with PCR. These reads were obtained on an Illumina HiSeq 2500. To normalize quantification of the TCRbeta repertoire, the TCR libraries were built with molecular barcoding that relied on unique molecular identifiers. TCRdb reran the public reads through fastp at Q25 and MiXCR, keeping productive beta chains. Each CDR3 protein gets just one entry, which takes the most common genes and DNA from the rows behind it. Present in this sample are 500,000 to 650,000 distinct CDR3 sequences, approximately 10% of which were seen just once. 11% to 15% of the sample rests with the top ten. In the paper's terms, the treatment or condition label means: allogeneic hematopoietic cell transplantation with graft depleted of TCRalphabeta T cells and CD19 B cells. Transplant recipients were children who received TCRalphabeta/CD19-depleted allogeneic hematopoietic cell grafts.

The junction carries 4 bases between V and J, which are trimmed by 2 bases and 3 bases respectively. Including cysteine and phenylalanine, the CDR3 has 12 amino acids. The sequence is cut down to CDR3 DNA, 36 bases in frame from base 1. The germline V gene provides CDR1 SGDLS and CDR2 YYNGEE. This entry comes from a study of T-cell reconstitution after alpha-beta-depleted transplantation in children listed by TCRdb under 2016. Regarding the complete study: The study quantitatively tracked T-cell immune reconstitution after TCRalphabeta/CD19-depleted allogeneic hematopoietic cell transplantation in children using TCR repertoire profiling. The study at large found these results: Hyperexpanded clone frequencies declined over subsequent months; after one year, T-cell counts and TCRbeta diversity were mostly attributed to newly produced T cells. In some patients, high TCRbeta diversity at day 60 was attributed to recipient T cells and intrathymic progenitors that had survived conditioning. The apparently early recovery of alphabetaT-cell counts about two months after transplant reportedly depended on only several hundred rapidly expanded clones that came from non-depleted graft cells.

The clonotype was recovered from a female patient between 2 and 10 years old who had a stem cell transplant for aplastic anemia, so the T cells may come from the graft donor. The sample here was PBMCs, mostly from graft donor cells, taken 180 days after TCRalphabeta/CD19-depleted stem cell transplant. Here the chain combines TRBV9 and TRBJ2-3, with the D gene call left open. For the CDR3, the sequence is CASSVNTDTQYF. The nucleotides read TGTGCCAGCAGCGTCAATACAGATACGCAGTATTTT.